This entry is about one T cell receptor beta chain. Its antigen is currently unknown. Sequencing was performed with immunoSEQ multiplex PCR; in TCRdb, only in-frame clones are kept and a portion is missing. This repertoire shows about 24,000 clones, 65% to 90% found once; its top ten account for roughly 26%. The germline gives CDR1 MNHEY, CDR2 SMNVEV (reference sequence). V was shortened by 0 bases and J by 2 bases, with 8 bases between the two germline ends. This CDR3 has 14 amino acids. This sample stems from a study of OX40 agonist ivuxolimab in advanced cancers. For the study at large: Hepatocellular carcinoma, melanoma, renal cell or head and neck cancer was diagnosed in the dose-escalation patients. General study points: Clones of CD4+ and CD8+ blood T cells grew by week 6 at doses of 0.1 to 3.0 mg/kg. Partial responders at 0.1-3.0 mg/kg showed near-lowest clonal expansion.

The clonotype was recovered from an adult with an advanced solid tumor such as melanoma, head and neck, liver or kidney cancer. The sequencing used CD4+ or CD8+ T cells sorted from blood, collected in a trial of the OX40 agonist ivuxolimab. The chain has TRBV27 and TRBJ2-7; possibly TRBD2 for D (5 bases). The CDR3: CASSLSGITYEQYF. In nucleotides, the CDR3 is TGTGCCAGCAGTTTATCCGGGATCACCTACGAGCAGTACTTC.